A selection of T cell receptor beta chains follows, all from one sample in a study of T cells of healthy individuals. TCRdb called the 5' RACE reads again in MiXCR, with one record for every CDR3 protein. The sample carries fewer than 90,000 distinct CDR3 sequences, roughly 5.1% recorded once. These receptor sequences come from a female donor in good health. Each CDR3 is given with its conserved first and last residue. The order of the fields is CDR3 DNA, CDR3 protein, J gene, D gene, clone size, V gene. A D gene is named only where the DNA matches it firmly. Size is omitted from some rows. Given values are once, few, many or a class for expanded clones.

TGTGCCAGCAGTTTCAGGGCCACTGAAGCTTTCTTT	CASSFRATEAFF	TRBJ1-1	NA	many	TRBV12-3/TRBV12-4
TGCGCCAGCAGTGAGTCGGTTTGGGGTCGCGAATCAGCTAACTATGGCTACACCTTC	CASSESVWGRESANYGYTF	TRBJ1-2	NA	many	TRBV10-2
TGTGCCAGCAGTTATAGCGGGAGAGGGTCGGAGACCCAGTACTTC	CASSYSGRGSETQYF	TRBJ2-5	TRBD2	many	TRBV6-1
TGTGCCAGCAGTTTACACGGTAGCAATCAGCCCCAGCATTTT	CASSLHGSNQPQHF	TRBJ1-5	NA	few	TRBV28
TGTGCCAGCAGCCCGACGGGACTAGCGGACAATGAGCAGTTCTTC	CASSPTGLADNEQFF	TRBJ2-1	TRBD2	few	TRBV7-3
TGCGCCAGCAGCCCACAGGGCCGGGGCACTGAAGCTTTCTTT	CASSPQGRGTEAFF	TRBJ1-1	NA	many	TRBV5-1
TGTGCCATCAGTGTTCTGGGCACCGGGGAGCTGTTTTTT	CAISVLGTGELFF	TRBJ2-2	NA	many	TRBV10-3
TGTGCCAGCAGCCGTACTTCCAGCAACGGGCAAGTCAAAGCTTTCTTT	CASSRTSSNGQVKAFF	TRBJ1-1	NA	NA	TRBV11-2
TGTGCCATCAGTGAGTCTAAGGGGCGGACAGATACGCAGTATTTT	CAISESKGRTDTQYF	TRBJ2-3	NA	many	TRBV10-3
TGTGCCAGCAGTTACTCGAACAGGGGGCGGACTGAAGCTTTCTTT	CASSYSNRGRTEAFF	TRBJ1-1	TRBD1	few	TRBV6-5
TGCAGTGCTAGAGAGGGGAGGAATAATTCACCCCTCCACTTT	CSAREGRNNSPLHF	TRBJ1-6	NA	many	TRBV20-1
TGCGCCAGCACCGGTTACGCGGGAGCCGGGGAGACCCAGTACTTC	CASTGYAGAGETQYF	TRBJ2-5	TRBD2	NA	TRBV5-1
TGTGCCAGCAGCCAGCTAGCGGGCTCCTACGAGCAGTACTTC	CASSQLAGSYEQYF	TRBJ2-7	TRBD2	NA	TRBV14
TGTGCCAGTAGTATAGCCGACAGTAGCTCTGGGGCCAACGTCCTGACTTTC	CASSIADSSSGANVLTF	TRBJ2-6	NA	many	TRBV19
TGTGCCACCAGTGACGGAAGACTAGCAGCCGGGGAGCTGTTTTTT	CATSDGRLAAGELFF	TRBJ2-2	TRBD2	NA	TRBV24-1
TGTGCCAGCAGTTACGGCGTCACAGATACGCAGTATTTT	CASSYGVTDTQYF	TRBJ2-3	NA	few	TRBV6-5
TGTGCCAGCAGTTACGGAGGGGACAGCATAGAGCAGTGCTTC	CASSYGGDSIEQCF	TRBJ2-7	NA	NA	TRBV6-2/TRBV6-3
TGTGCCATCAGCCGGGACAATGCCTACGAGCAGTACTTC	CAISRDNAYEQYF	TRBJ2-7	NA	many	TRBV10-3
TGTGCCAGCACCGATCCGGCGATAAGCACAGATACGCAGTATTTT	CASTDPAISTDTQYF	TRBJ2-3	NA	many	TRBV25-1
TGCGCCAGCAGCCAAGGTACCGGCAGTCGACAAGAGACCCAGTACTTC	CASSQGTGSRQETQYF	TRBJ2-5	NA	many	TRBV4-3
TGTGCCAGCAGCACCGGACAGGGTGGCTATGGCTACACCTTC	CASSTGQGGYGYTF	TRBJ1-2	TRBD1	many	TRBV5-4
TGTGCCACCAGCGGACTAGCCGAGAGCACCGGGGAGCTGTTTTTT	CATSGLAESTGELFF	TRBJ2-2	TRBD2	many	TRBV24-1
TGTGCCAGCAGCCCCGCGTACTCTATCTACGAGCAGTACTTC	CASSPAYSIYEQYF	TRBJ2-7	NA	few	TRBV11-2
TGCAGCGTTGGGAACAGGGTACCGGAGACCCAGTACTTC	CSVGNRVPETQYF	TRBJ2-5	NA	many	TRBV29-1
TGTGCCAGCAGTCCGGGACTCCTATCCTACGAGCAGTACTTC	CASSPGLLSYEQYF	TRBJ2-7	NA	NA	TRBV6-5
TGTGCCAGCAGGGGACAGGCGACCTACGAGCAGTACTTC	CASRGQATYEQYF	TRBJ2-7	TRBD1	many	TRBV28
TGTGCCAGCAGCCCCGGGTCGGACAATTGCTCCTACGAGCAGTACTTC	CASSPGSDNCSYEQYF	TRBJ2-7	NA	few	TRBV21-1
TGTGCCAGCAGCGTAGGCCGTCAGAATTCACCCCTCCACTTT	CASSVGRQNSPLHF	TRBJ1-6	NA	many	TRBV6-5
TGTGCCAGCAGTGAAATTACGGGAGCCTACGAGCAGTACTTC	CASSEITGAYEQYF	TRBJ2-7	NA	many	TRBV25-1
TGCGCCAGCAGCCCCACAGGTCGGGGTGAGCAGTTCTTC	CASSPTGRGEQFF	TRBJ2-1	NA	many	TRBV5-1
TGTGCCAGCAGCGTAGCTCAGGTCACCGGGGAGCTGTTTTTT	CASSVAQVTGELFF	TRBJ2-2	NA	many	TRBV9
TGTGCCAGCAGTCCTACGACAGGGGTCGAGCAGTACTTC	CASSPTTGVEQYF	TRBJ2-7	TRBD1	many	TRBV12-3/TRBV12-4